This T cell receptor beta chain was sequenced during a study of beta chain features in type 1 diabetes. Study conclusions and caveats: Shorter TCRB CDR3s, moderately but significantly so, were found in Type 1 diabetes patients in all four CD4+ subsets. Reduced insertions and increased deletions marked VDJ junctions in type 1 diabetes patients.

Over 95% purity was reached by all sorted populations. As every portion of the isolated RNA was reverse transcribed, the sequencing read expressed TCRB transcripts. Regulatory, naive and central memory T cell samples averaged approximately 3.5 million reads. The assay was immunoSEQ multiplex PCR, and TCRdb's table has in-frame clones only and misses some. The top ten hold approximately 0.038% of the sample, which has fewer than 500,000 clones, more than 11% seen once. The germline gives CDR1 MNHNS, CDR2 SASEGT. The CDR3 is 15 amino acids. About this clone itself: Its antigen is not identified. A junction end diverges from the germline sequence, so it may reflect a read error.

Material for sequencing was naive CD4+ T cells from blood. The receptor's source is a man aged 30 to 45 in good health. V usage is TRBV6-1 and J usage is TRBJ2-7; D call uncertain. CDR3 sequence reads: CASSEQTVSSYEQHF. The CDR3 nucleotides are TGTGCCAGCAGTGAACAAACGGTTAGCTCCTACGAGCAGCACTTC.